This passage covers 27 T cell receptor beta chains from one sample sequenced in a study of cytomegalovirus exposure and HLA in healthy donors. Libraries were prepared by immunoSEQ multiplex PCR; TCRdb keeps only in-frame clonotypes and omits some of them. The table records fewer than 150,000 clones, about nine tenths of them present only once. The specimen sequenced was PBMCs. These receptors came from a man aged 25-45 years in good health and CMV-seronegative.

CDR3 amino acids: CASSLGVAGGYNEQFF. In DNA, the CDR3 is TGTGCCAGCAGCTTAGGAGTAGCGGGAGGTTACAATGAGCAGTTCTTC. The chain recombines TRBV11-2 with TRBJ2-1; 10 bases agree with TRBD2. The CDR3 extends over 16 amino acids. The germline V gene has CDR1 SGHAT and CDR2 FQNNGV. Trimming cost V 1 base and J 4 bases; bases outside gene matches: 4.

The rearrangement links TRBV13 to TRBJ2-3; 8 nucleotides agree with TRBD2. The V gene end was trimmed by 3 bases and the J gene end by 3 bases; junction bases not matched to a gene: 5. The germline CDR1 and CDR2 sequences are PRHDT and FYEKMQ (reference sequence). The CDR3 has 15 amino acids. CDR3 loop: CASSFKGGRTDTQYF. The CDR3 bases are TGTGCCAGCAGCTTTAAGGGCGGGAGGACAGATACGCAGTATTTT.

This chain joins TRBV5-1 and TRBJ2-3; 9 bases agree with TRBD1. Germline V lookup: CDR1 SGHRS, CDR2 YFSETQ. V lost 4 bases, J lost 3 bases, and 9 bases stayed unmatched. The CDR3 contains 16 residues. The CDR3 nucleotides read TGCGCCAGCAGCGATAATACAGGGGGCGGAACAGATACGCAGTATTTT. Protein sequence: CASSDNTGGGTDTQYF.

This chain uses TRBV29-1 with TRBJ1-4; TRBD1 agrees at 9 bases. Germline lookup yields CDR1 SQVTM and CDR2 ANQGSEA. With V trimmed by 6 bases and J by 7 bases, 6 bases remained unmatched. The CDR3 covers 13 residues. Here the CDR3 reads CSVPGQGREKLFF. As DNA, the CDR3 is TGCAGCGTGCCGGGACAGGGTCGTGAAAAACTGTTTTTT. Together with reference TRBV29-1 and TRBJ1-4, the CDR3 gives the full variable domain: SAVISQKPSRDICQRGTSLTIQCQVDSQVTMMFWYRQQPGQSLTLIATANQGSEATYESGFVIDKFPISRPNLTFSTLTVSNMSPEDSSIYLCSVPGQGREKLFFGSGTQLSVL.

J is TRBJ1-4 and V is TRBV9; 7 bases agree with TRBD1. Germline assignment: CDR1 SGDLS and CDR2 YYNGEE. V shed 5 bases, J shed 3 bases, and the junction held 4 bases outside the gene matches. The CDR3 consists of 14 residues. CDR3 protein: CASSGQVSNEKLFF. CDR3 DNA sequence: TGTGCCAGCAGTGGACAGGTGTCTAATGAAAAACTGTTTTTT.

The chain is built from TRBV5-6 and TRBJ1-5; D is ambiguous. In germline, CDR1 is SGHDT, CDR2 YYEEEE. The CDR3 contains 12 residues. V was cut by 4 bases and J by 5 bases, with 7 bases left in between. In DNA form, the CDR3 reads TGTGCCAGCAGCCGCAGTCATCAGCCCCAGCATTTT. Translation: CASSRSHQPQHF.

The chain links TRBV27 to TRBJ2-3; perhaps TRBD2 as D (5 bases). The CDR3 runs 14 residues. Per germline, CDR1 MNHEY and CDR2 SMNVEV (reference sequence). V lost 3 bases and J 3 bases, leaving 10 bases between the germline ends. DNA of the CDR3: TGTGCCAGCAGTTTCTTTCGGGAAACAGATACGCAGTATTTT. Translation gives CASSFFRETDTQYF.

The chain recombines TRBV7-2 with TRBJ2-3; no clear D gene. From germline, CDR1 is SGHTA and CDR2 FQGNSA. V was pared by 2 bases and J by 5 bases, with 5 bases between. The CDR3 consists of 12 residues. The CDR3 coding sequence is TGTGCCAGCAGCTTATCGGGAGATACGCAGTATTTT. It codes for CASSLSGDTQYF.

The CDR3 is CASSSSGTGVNGQPQHF. CDR3 sequence (DNA): TGTGCCAGCAGCTCCTCCGGGACAGGGGTGAATGGTCAGCCCCAGCATTTT. V usage is TRBV7-9 and J usage is TRBJ1-5, with 10 bases lining up with TRBD1. After removal of 4 bases from V and 6 bases from J, the junction contained 12 bases not matched to a gene. Germline CDR1 SEHNR, CDR2 FQNEAQ (reference sequence). This CDR3 has 17 residues.

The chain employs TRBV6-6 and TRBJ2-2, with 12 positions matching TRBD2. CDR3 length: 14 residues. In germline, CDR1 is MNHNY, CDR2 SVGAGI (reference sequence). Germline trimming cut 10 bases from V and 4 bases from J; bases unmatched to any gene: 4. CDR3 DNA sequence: TGTGCCATCCGGACTAGCGGGATCACCGGGGAGCTGTTTTTT. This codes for CAIRTSGITGELFF.

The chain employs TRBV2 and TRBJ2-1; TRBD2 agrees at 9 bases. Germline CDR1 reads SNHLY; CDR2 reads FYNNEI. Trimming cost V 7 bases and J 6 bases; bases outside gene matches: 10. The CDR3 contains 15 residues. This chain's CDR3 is CASNPLAGSINEQFF. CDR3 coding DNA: TGTGCCAGCAACCCACTAGCGGGTTCAATCAATGAGCAGTTCTTC.

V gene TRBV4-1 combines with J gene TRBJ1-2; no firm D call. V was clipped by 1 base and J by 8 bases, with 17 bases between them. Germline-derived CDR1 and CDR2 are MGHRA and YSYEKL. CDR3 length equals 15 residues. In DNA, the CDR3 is TGCGCCAGCAGCCAAGTTCTAGTCACCGAGTTAGGCTACACCTTC. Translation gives CASSQVLVTELGYTF.

CDR3 DNA: TGTGCCAGCAGCTCAATAGCGGGAGGCAGCTACGAGCAGTACTTC. Translated: CASSSIAGGSYEQYF. The rearrangement uses TRBV11-2 and TRBJ2-7, with TRBD2 identical over 10 bases. V dropped 4 bases and J dropped 3; count of bases not matched to a gene: 6. The CDR3 consists of 15 residues. The germline V gene has CDR1 SGHAT and CDR2 FQNNGV. The complete variable domain, with remaining parts taken from reference TRBV11-2 and TRBJ2-7, reads EAGVAQSPRYKIIEKRQSVAFWCNPISGHATLYWYQQILGQGPKLLIQFQNNGVVDDSQLPKDRFSAERLKGVDSTLKIQPAKLEDSAVYLCASSSIAGGSYEQYFGPGTRLTVT.

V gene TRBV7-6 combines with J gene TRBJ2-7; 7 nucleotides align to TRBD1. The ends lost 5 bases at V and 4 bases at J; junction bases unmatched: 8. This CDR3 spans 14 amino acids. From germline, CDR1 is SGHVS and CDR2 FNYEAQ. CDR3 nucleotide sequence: TGTGCCAGCAGCCCACGGGACAGCGTATACGAGCAGTACTTC. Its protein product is CASSPRDSVYEQYF.

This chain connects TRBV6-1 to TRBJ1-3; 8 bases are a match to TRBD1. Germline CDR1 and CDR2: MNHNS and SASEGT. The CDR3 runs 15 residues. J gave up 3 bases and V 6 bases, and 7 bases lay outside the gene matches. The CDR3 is CASRAGGLGGNTIYF. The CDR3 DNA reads TGTGCCAGCAGAGCAGGGGGCTTAGGTGGAAACACCATATATTTT.

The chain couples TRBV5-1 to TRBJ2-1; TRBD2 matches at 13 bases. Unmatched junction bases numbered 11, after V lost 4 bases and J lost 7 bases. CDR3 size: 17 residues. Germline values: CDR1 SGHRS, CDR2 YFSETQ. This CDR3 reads CASSIAPGTSGKNEQFF. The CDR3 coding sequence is TGCGCCAGCAGCATAGCACCCGGGACTAGCGGGAAAAATGAGCAGTTCTTC.

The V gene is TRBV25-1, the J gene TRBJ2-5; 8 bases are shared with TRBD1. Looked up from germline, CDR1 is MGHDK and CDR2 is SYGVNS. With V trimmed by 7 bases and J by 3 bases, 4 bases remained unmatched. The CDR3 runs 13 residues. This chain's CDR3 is CASMDRVKETQYF. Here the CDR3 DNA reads TGTGCCAGCATGGACAGGGTGAAAGAGACCCAGTACTTC.

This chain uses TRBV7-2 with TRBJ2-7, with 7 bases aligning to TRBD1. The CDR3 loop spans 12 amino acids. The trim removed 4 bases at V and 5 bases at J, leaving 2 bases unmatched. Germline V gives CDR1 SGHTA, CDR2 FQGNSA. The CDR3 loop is CASSWDSHEQYF. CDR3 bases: TGTGCCAGCAGCTGGGACAGCCACGAGCAGTACTTC.

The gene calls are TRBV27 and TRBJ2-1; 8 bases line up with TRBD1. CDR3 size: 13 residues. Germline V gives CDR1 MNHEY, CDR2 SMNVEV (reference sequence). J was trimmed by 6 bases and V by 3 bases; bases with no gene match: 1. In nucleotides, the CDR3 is TGTGCCAGCAGTTTGCAGGGGGCCAATGAGCAGTTCTTC. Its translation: CASSLQGANEQFF.

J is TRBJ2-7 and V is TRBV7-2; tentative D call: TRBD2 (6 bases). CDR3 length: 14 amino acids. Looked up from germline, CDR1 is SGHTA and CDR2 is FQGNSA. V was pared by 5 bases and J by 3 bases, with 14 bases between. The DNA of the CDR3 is TGTGCCAGCAGCCCGAGTTGGACTAACTACGAGCAGTACTTC. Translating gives CASSPSWTNYEQYF. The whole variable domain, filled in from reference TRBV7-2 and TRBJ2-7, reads GAGVSQSPSNKVTEKGKDVELRCDPISGHTALYWYRQSLGQGLEFLIYFQGNSAPDKSGLPSDRFSAERTGGSVSTLTIQRTQQEDSAVYLCASSPSWTNYEQYFGPGTRLTVT.

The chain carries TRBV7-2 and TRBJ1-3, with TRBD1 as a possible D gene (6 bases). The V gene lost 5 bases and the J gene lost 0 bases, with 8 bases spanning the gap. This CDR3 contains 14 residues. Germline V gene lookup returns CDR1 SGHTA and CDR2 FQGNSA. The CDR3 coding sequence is TGTGCCAGCAGCCTGGACAGCTCTGGAAACACCATATATTTT. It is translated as CASSLDSSGNTIYF.

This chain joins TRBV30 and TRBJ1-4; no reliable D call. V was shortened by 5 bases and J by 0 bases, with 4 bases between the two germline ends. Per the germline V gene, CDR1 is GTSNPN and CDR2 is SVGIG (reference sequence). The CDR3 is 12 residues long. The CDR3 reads CAWGPTNEKLFF. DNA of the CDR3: TGTGCCTGGGGCCCAACTAATGAAAAACTGTTTTTT.

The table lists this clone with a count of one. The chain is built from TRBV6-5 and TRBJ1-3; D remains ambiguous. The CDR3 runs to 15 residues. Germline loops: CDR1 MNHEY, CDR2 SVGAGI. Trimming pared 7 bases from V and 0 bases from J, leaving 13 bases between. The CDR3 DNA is TGTGCCAGCACCCGAGACTCCCTCTCTGGAAACACCATATATTTT. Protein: CASTRDSLSGNTIYF.

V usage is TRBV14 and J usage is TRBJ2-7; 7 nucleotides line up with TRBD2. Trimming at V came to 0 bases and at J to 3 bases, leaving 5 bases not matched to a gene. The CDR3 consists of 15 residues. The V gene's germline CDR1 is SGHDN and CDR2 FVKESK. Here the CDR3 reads CASSQDRREIYEQYF. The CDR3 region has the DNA TGTGCCAGCAGCCAAGATCGGCGGGAGATCTACGAGCAGTACTTC.

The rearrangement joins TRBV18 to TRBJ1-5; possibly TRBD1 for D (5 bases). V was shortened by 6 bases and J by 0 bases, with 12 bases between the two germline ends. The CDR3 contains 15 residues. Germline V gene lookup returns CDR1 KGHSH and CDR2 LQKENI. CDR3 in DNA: TGTGCCAGCTCGGGGGGTCCTTATAGCAATCAGCCCCAGCATTTT. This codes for CASSGGPYSNQPQHF. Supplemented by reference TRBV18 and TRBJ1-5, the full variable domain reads NAGVMQNPRHLVRRRGQEARLRCSPMKGHSHVYWYRQLPEEGLKFMVYLQKENIIDESGMPKERFSAEFPKEGPSILRIQQVVRGDSAAYFCASSGGPYSNQPQHFGDGTRLSIL.

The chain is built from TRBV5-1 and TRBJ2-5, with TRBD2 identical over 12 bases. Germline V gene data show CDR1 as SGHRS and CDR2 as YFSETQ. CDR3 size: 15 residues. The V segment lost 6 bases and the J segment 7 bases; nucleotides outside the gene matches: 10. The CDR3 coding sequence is TGCGCCAGCACGGGACTAGCGGGCCCCGAAGGGACCCAGTACTTC. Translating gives CASTGLAGPEGTQYF.

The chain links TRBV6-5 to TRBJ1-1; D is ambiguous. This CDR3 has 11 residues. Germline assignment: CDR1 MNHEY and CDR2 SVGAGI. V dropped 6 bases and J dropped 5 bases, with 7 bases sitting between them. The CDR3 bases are TGTGCCAGCAGCTTCGGGACTGAAGCTTTCTTT. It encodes CASSFGTEAFF.